This TCR beta chain was found in a study of blood T cells in healthy people across ages. For the study at large: Per every two T cells, about one barcoded beta molecule was captured by template switching. Study-wide findings and caveats: Both naive CD4+ cell counts and diversity were greater in long-lived donors than in aged donors.

Ranging in age from about 6 to 95, the donors were healthy Caucasian individuals from Russia. Sample-barcoded 5' priming and a J-beta primer mix drove a second PCR of about 6 to 12 cycles. MiXCR, run by TCRdb on the 5' RACE reads, gives a single entry per CDR3 protein. The sample records approximately 1.5 million distinct CDR3 sequences, 42% being singletons. The table lists this clonotype with a few counts. What it recognizes is unknown. Germline values: CDR1 DFQATT, CDR2 SNEGSKA (reference sequence). The J segment lost 5 bases and the V segment lost 5 bases, leaving 1 base of the junction unmatched. The CDR3 has 13 residues.

This TCR was sampled from a woman under 30 in good health. Sequenced material: blood. V gene TRBV20-1 combines with J gene TRBJ2-1; 12 bases are a match to TRBD2. CDR3 bases: TGCAGTGCTTCTAGCGGGGGGGACAATGAGCAGTTCTTC. Translation: CSASSGGDNEQFF.